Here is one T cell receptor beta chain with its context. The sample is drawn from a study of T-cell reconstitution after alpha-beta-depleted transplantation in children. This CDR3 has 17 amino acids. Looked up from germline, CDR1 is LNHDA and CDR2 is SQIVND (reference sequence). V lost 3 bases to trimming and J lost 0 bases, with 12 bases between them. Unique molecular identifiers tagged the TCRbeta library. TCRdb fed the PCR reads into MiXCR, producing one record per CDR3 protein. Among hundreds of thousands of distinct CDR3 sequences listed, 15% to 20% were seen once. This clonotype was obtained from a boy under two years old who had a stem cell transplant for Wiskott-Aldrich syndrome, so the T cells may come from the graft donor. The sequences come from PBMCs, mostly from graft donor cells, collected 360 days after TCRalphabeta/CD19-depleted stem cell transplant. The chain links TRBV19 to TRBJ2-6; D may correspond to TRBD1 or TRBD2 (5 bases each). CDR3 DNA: TGTGCCAGTAGTATGAGGGGCAAGCGCTCTGGGGCCAACGTCCTGACTTTC. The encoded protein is CASSMRGKRSGANVLTF.